The T cell receptor beta chain described here comes from a study of beta chain features in type 1 diabetes. The CDR3 has 14 residues. CDR1 is SQVTM and CDR2 is ANQGSEA in the germline V gene. V was pared by 4 bases and J by 5 bases, with 14 bases between. Notes on the study in general: In type 1 diabetes patients, VDJ junctions had fewer insertions; deletions at these junctions were more frequent. Among patients, naive, central memory and Treg TCRB repertoires appeared more similar than among healthy donors. Shortening of TCRB CDR3s, moderate but significant, appeared in all four CD4+ subsets of Type 1 diabetes patients.

cDNA synthesis used the whole RNA isolate, giving expressed TCRB sequences. Naive, central memory and regulatory T cell samples came to a mean of around 3.5 million reads. Profiled with immunoSEQ multiplex PCR; TCRdb holds only in-frame clones, not every one. The table shows some 350,000 clones, with less than 15% occurring only once. In this sample, this clone turned up a few times. Its antigen is undetermined. This sequence originates from a woman younger than 35 with type 1 diabetes. This sequence joins TRBV29-1 and TRBJ2-2, with D possibly being TRBD1 (5 bases). The sample was naive CD4+ T cells from blood. CDR3 nucleotides: TGCAGCGTTGGAGGCAGGGCGGTAACCGGGGAGCTGTTTTTT. It is translated as CSVGGRAVTGELFF.